This TCR beta chain was observed in a study of T-cell reconstitution after alpha-beta-depleted transplantation in children. TCRbeta library construction was performed incorporating unique molecular identifiers. TCRdb recomputed calls from the PCR reads with MiXCR, one row per CDR3 protein. Here the sample spans about 600,000 distinct CDR3 sequences, under 25% being singletons. In regard to this clonotype: Its antigen is unknown.

General study points: By about two months after transplant, alpha-beta T cells reportedly arose from several hundred graft clones that had expanded. Counts and diversity of T cells one year after transplant came mostly from newly produced T cells. Certain patients had high TCRbeta diversity at day 60, and it came from recipient T cells and thymic progenitors that survived.

The CDR3 runs 15 residues. Losses at the gene ends were 3 bases for V and 5 bases for J; bases not matched to a gene: 12. CDR1 and CDR2 from the germline V gene are SQVTM and ANQGSEA. Sequencing was performed on PBMCs, mostly from graft donor cells, taken 360 days after TCRalphabeta/CD19-depleted stem cell transplant. The rearrangement uses TRBV29-1 and TRBJ2-7; TRBD2 matches 8 bases. The sequence derives from a boy under three years old who had a stem cell transplant for acute myeloid leukemia, so the T cells may come from the graft donor. CDR3 residues: CSVEWLETAGDEQYF. The CDR3 DNA sequence: TGCAGCGTTGAGTGGCTGGAGACAGCGGGAGACGAGCAGTACTTC.